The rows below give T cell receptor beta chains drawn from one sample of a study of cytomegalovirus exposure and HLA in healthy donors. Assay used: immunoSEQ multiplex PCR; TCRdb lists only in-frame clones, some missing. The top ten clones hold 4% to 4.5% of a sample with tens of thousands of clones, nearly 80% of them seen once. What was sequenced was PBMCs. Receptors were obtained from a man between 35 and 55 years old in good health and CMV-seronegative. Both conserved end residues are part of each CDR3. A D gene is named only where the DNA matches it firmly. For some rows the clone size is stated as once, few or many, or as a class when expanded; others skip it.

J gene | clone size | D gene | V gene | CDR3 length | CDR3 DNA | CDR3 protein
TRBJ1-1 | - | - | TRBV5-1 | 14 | TGCGCCAGCAGCACTGGGTCAGACTGGGCTGAAGCTTTCTTT | CASSTGSDWAEAFF
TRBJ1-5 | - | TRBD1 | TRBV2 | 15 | TGTGCCAGCAGTGGGACAGGGGGCGCGGGGCAGCCCCAGCATTTT | CASSGTGGAGQPQHF
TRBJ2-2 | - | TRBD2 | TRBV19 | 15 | TGTGCCAGTAGCCCTAGCGGGAGGGGTAGCGGGGAGCTGTTTTTT | CASSPSGRGSGELFF
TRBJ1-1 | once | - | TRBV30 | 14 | TGTGCCTGGTTGCAGGAAAACATGAACACTGAAGCTTTCTTT | CAWLQENMNTEAFF
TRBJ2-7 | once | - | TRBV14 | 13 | TGTGCCAGCAGCCATCGACAGGCCTACGAGCAGTACTTC | CASSHRQAYEQYF
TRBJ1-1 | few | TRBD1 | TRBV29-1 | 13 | TGCAGCGTGGACAGGGGGATGAAAACGGAAGCTTTCTTT | CSVDRGMKTEAFF
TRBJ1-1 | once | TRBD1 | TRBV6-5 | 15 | TGTGCCAGCGGGACAGGGGGCGCGTTTACTGCTGAAGCTTTCTTT | CASGTGGAFTAEAFF
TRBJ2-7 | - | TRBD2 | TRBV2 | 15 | TGTGCCAGAGCAATCTCCTGGCGGGGGACCTACGAGCAGTACTTC | CARAISWRGTYEQYF
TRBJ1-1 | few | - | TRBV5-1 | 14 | TGCGCCAGCAGCTTGGCGGGCGCGGGGGCGGAAGCTTTCTTT | CASSLAGAGAEAFF
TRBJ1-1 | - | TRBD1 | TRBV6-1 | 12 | TGTGCCAGCAGGGACAGGGTACTTGAAGCTTTCTTT | CASRDRVLEAFF
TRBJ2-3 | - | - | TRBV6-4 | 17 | TGTGCCAGCAGTGACCCGGTCTGGGGGCGTATCACAGATACGCAGTATTTT | CASSDPVWGRITDTQYF
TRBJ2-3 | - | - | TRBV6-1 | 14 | TGTGCCAGCACTCTGCGGGGCCTCACAGATACGCAGTATTTT | CASTLRGLTDTQYF
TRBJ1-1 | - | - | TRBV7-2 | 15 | TGTGCCAGCAGCCGGAGGGGCTCAGGGTCCACTGAAGCTTTCTTT | CASSRRGSGSTEAFF
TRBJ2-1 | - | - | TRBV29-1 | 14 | TGCAGCGTTGAAGATCTTCGAGAATACAATGAGCAGTTCTTC | CSVEDLREYNEQFF
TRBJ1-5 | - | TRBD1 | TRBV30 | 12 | TGTGCCTGGGGCCCAGGGGGGTGGCCCCAGCATTTT | CAWGPGGWPQHF
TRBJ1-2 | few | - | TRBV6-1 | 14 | TGTGCCAGCAAACCCTGGGGCAAGGCCGTGGGCTACACCTTC | CASKPWGKAVGYTF
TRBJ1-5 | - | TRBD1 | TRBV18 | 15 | TGTGCCAGCTCACCCGGGACAGGCTCCAATCAGCCCCAGCATTTT | CASSPGTGSNQPQHF
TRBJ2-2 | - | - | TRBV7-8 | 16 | TGTGCCAGCAGCTTGGTTTCCGGGTGGGACACCGGGGAGCTGTTTTTT | CASSLVSGWDTGELFF
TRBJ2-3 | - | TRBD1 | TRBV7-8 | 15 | TGTGCCAGCAGCGGGGACAGGGGGATAGGAGATACGCAGTATTTT | CASSGDRGIGDTQYF
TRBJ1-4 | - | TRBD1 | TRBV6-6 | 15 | TGTGCCAGCAGTTCTTCCGGGACAGGACTTGAAAAACTGTTTTTT | CASSSSGTGLEKLFF
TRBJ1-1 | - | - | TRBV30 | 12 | TGTGCCCTTGGGGGGGGATTCTCTGAAGCTTTCTTT | CALGGGFSEAFF
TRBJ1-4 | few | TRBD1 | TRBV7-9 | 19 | TGTGCCAGCAGCTTATCGGGACAGGTTGGTTCCGCAACTAATGAAAAACTGTTTTTT | CASSLSGQVGSATNEKLFF
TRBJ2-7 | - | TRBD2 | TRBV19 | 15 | TGTGCCAGTAGCCCCCAATATGGGGGGGCCTACGAGCAGTACTTC | CASSPQYGGAYEQYF
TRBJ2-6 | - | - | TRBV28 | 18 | TGTGCCAGCAGCCTTCCGGGACTCCAACCTCGGGGGGCCAACGTCCTGACTTTC | CASSLPGLQPRGANVLTF
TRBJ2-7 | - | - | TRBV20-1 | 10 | TGCAGTGCGCGGTACTACGAGCAGTACTTC | CSARYYEQYF
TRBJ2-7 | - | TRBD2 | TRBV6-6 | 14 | TGTGCCAGCAGTCTACTAGCGGGAGCGGGTGAGCAGTACTTC | CASSLLAGAGEQYF
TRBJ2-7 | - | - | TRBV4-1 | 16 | TGCGCCAGCAGCCAAGGGGCCGACAGACTCTCGTACGAGCAGTACTTC | CASSQGADRLSYEQYF
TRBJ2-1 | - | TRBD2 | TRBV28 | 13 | TGTGCCAGCTTCAGCGGGGGATACAATGAGCAGTTCTTC | CASFSGGYNEQFF
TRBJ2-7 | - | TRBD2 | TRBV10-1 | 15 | TGCGCCAGCAGTGGTGGACTAGCGTACTCCTACGAGCAGTACTTC | CASSGGLAYSYEQYF
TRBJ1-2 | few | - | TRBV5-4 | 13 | TGTGCCAGCAGCTTACCCAGGGAAGTTGGCTACACCTTC | CASSLPREVGYTF
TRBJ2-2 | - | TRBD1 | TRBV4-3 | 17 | TGCGCCAGCAGCCAAGCGCCGGGACAGGGCTTGACCGGGGAGCTGTTTTTT | CASSQAPGQGLTGELFF
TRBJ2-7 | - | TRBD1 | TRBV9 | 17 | TGTGCCAGCAGCGCGGCCCCTTCCACAGGGGGCTCCTACGAGCAGTACTTC | CASSAAPSTGGSYEQYF